Listed below are T cell receptor beta chains from one sample, sequenced in a study of blood T cell repertoires in COVID-19. Libraries were prepared by immunoSEQ multiplex PCR; TCRdb keeps only in-frame clonotypes and omits some of them. The sample records over 100,000 clones, roughly nine tenths being singletons. Sequenced: peripheral blood. Source of these receptors: a man aged 50-60 years with active COVID-19. Each CDR3 is given with its conserved first and last residue. D genes are given only for firm matches. Not every row has a clone size; where given, it reads once, few, many or a size class.

v_gene	j_gene	d_gene	abundance	CDR3nt	CDR3aa
TRBV19	TRBJ2-1	TRBD1	.	TGTGCCAGTAGTAGGGGGAAAATTACAGGGGGAAAGGCCTACAATGAGCAGTTCTTC	CASSRGKITGGKAYNEQFF
TRBV7-2	TRBJ1-1	.	.	TGTGCCAGCAGCTTCGCGTCAGAAGCTTTCTTT	CASSFASEAFF
TRBV24-1	TRBJ2-2	TRBD1	.	TGTGCCACCAGTGACCCCACGACAGGGGGCGGGCTGTTTTTT	CATSDPTTGGGLFF
TRBV19	TRBJ1-5	TRBD1	.	TGTGCCAGTAGTAACGACCGACAGGGTAGTCAGCCCCAGCATTTT	CASSNDRQGSQPQHF
TRBV2	TRBJ1-2	.	.	TGTGCCAGCACCCGAGGAGAATCTAACTATGGCTACACCTTC	CASTRGESNYGYTF
TRBV3-1/TRBV3-2	TRBJ1-1	TRBD1	once	TGTGCCAGCAGCCGAAGACAGGGGGTTGAAGCTTTCTTT	CASSRRQGVEAFF
TRBV6-6	TRBJ1-2	.	once	TGTGCCAGCAGGGGGCAGGGTACGTACGGCTACACCTTC	CASRGQGTYGYTF
TRBV5-1	TRBJ1-2	TRBD1	once	TGCGCCAGCAGCTACACAGGGGGCGGCTATGGCTACACCTTC	CASSYTGGGYGYTF
TRBV5-1	TRBJ2-1	.	.	TGCGCCAGCAGGTTAGAGGGTCGCTCCTACAATGAGCAGTTCTTC	CASRLEGRSYNEQFF
TRBV4-2	TRBJ1-5	.	few	TGTGCCAGCAGCCAAGATCTTATCAATCAGCCCCAGCATTTT	CASSQDLINQPQHF
TRBV5-4	TRBJ2-3	.	.	TGTGCCAGCAGCTCGCGGAACACAGATACGCAGTATTTT	CASSSRNTDTQYF